The 8 T cell receptor beta chains in this list originate from one sample, sequenced in a study of control samples from healthy donors and cancer patients. TCRdb keeps only in-frame clones here, not all; method: immunoSEQ multiplex PCR. The table shows 17,000 or so clones, with roughly 86% occurring only once. Sequencing used PBMCs. The receptor source for this set is a woman in her 70s with colorectal cancer.

This chain links TRBV5-5 with TRBJ1-1, with 7 bases fitting TRBD1. CDR3 length: 14 amino acids. Germline loops: CDR1 SGHKS, CDR2 YYEKEE (reference sequence). With 4 bases clipped from V and 5 bases from J, the junction kept 8 bases outside the gene matches. The CDR3 protein is CASSPYTGDTEAFF. CDR3 in DNA: TGTGCCAGCAGCCCTTACACAGGGGATACTGAAGCTTTCTTT.

This clone was counted only a few times. The J gene is TRBJ2-3, the V gene TRBV30; D not certain. The CDR3 is made up of 13 amino acids. V was clipped by 0 bases and J by 2 bases, with 6 bases between them. Per germline, CDR1 GTSNPN and CDR2 SVGIG (reference sequence). This CDR3 reads CAWSVAYTDTQYF. The CDR3 bases are TGTGCCTGGAGTGTTGCATACACAGATACGCAGTATTTT. The full variable domain, completed using reference TRBV30 and TRBJ2-3, is SQTIHQWPATLVQPVGSPLSLECTVEGTSNPNLYWYRQAAGRGLQLLFYSVGIGQISSEVPQNLSASRPQDRQFILSSKKLLLSDSGFYLCAWSVAYTDTQYFGPGTRLTVL.

V gene TRBV5-4 combines with J gene TRBJ2-3; D may be TRBD2 (7 bases). V shed 2 bases and J shed 4 bases, with 14 bases lying between them. The CDR3 runs 15 residues. Germline values: CDR1 SGHNT, CDR2 YYREEE (reference sequence). The DNA of the CDR3 is TGTGCCAGCAGCTTAAGGAGGGGGGGCCCAGATACGCAGTATTTT. As protein: CASSLRRGGPDTQYF.

The V and J genes are TRBV7-2 and TRBJ2-7; TRBD1 agrees at 7 bases. There are 14 residues in the CDR3. J lost 3 bases, V lost 5 bases, and 7 bases had no gene match. CDR1 and CDR2 (germline): SGHTA, FQGNSA. The CDR3 is CASSTGTDLYEQYF. The CDR3 nucleotides read TGTGCCAGCAGCACCGGGACAGACCTCTACGAGCAGTACTTC.

This clone has just a few counts. The CDR3 here is CASSPIDTFSGANVLTF. CDR3 sequence (DNA): TGTGCCAGCAGTCCTATTGACACCTTCTCTGGGGCCAACGTCCTGACTTTC. This rearrangement joins TRBV27 to TRBJ2-6; D is unclear. The CDR3 runs 17 residues. Germline CDR1 is MNHEY and CDR2 is SMNVEV (reference sequence). V was clipped by 5 bases and J by 0 bases, with 14 bases between them.

The CDR3: CASSPGQGGEKLFF. The CDR3, as DNA: TGTGCCAGCAGCCCGGGACAGGGAGGTGAAAAACTGTTTTTT. The V call is TRBV5-5, the J call TRBJ1-4; TRBD1 aligns across 9 bases. Trimming took 4 bases from V and 7 from J; bases not matched to a gene: 5. Germline CDR1 is SGHKS and CDR2 is YYEKEE (reference sequence). CDR3 length: 14 residues.

J is TRBJ2-6 and V is TRBV4-3, with D tentatively TRBD2 (6 bases). V lost 0 bases to trimming and J lost 4 bases, with 13 bases between them. Germline CDR1 reads LGHNA; CDR2 reads YSLEER. The CDR3 runs to 17 residues. The CDR3 protein is CASSQDLGGTGANVLTF. CDR3 nucleotide sequence: TGCGCCAGCAGCCAAGATCTCGGGGGTACAGGGGCCAACGTCCTGACTTTC.

The chain uses TRBV4-2 and TRBJ2-4; 9 bases line up with TRBD2. This CDR3 is 15 amino acids long. Germline CDR1 reads LGHNA; CDR2 reads YNFKEQ. Trimming removed 2 bases from V and 8 bases from J; junction bases left unmatched: 7. CDR3 region: CASSQPRGGGDIQYF. CDR3 nucleotide sequence: TGTGCCAGCAGCCAACCCCGCGGGGGGGGTGACATTCAGTACTTC.